The T cell receptor (beta chain) under discussion was sequenced for a study of blood T cell repertoires in COVID-19. Study details: Both acute and convalescent COVID-19 samples were obtained from the United States, Italy and Spain. PBMCs, B-cell-depleted T cells, or T cells provided the cDNA or gDNA that made up the material.

Germline V gives CDR1 SGHRS, CDR2 YFSETQ. The CDR3 is made up of 15 amino acids. V dropped 3 bases and J dropped 3 bases, with 15 bases sitting between them. Measured with immunoSEQ multiplex PCR; TCRdb has only the in-frame clones, and not every one. The sample lists about 160,000 clones; around nine tenths were seen once. The gene calls are TRBV5-1 and TRBJ2-5; D is possibly TRBD1 (6 bases). Sequenced material: PBMCs or T cells enriched from blood (not recorded which). This TCR came from a woman aged 45-59 years who had recovered from COVID-19. The CDR3 is CASSSLRQAEETQYF. The CDR3, as DNA: TGCGCCAGCAGCTCCCTAAGACAGGCCGAAGAGACCCAGTACTTC.